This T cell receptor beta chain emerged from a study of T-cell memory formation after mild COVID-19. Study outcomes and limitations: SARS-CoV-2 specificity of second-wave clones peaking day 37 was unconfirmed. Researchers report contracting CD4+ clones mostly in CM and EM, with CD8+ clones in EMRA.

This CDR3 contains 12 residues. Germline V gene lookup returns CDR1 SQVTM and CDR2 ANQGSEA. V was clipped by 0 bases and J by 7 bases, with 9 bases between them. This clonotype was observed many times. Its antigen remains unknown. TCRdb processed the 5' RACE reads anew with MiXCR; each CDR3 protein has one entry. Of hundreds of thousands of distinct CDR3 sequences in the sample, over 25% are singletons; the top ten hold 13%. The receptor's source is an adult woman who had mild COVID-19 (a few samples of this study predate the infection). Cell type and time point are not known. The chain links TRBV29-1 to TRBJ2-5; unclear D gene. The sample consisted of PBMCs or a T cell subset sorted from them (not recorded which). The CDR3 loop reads CSVEDSPGTQYF. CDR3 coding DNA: TGCAGCGTTGAAGATAGCCCGGGGACCCAGTACTTC.